This TCR beta chain comes out of a study of chemoradiotherapy in HPV16-positive cancers. TCRdb keeps only in-frame clones here, not all; method: immunoSEQ multiplex PCR. Seen here are fewer than 70,000 clones, around nine tenths observed once, and the top ten hold less than 3.5%. The germline V gene encodes CDR1 WNHNN and CDR2 SYGVQD (reference sequence). Trimming at V came to 6 bases and at J to 7 bases, leaving 11 bases not matched to a gene. CDR3 length: 15 residues. The chain links TRBV10-1 to TRBJ2-1; 8 bases are shared with TRBD1. The clonotype was recovered from a human donor with HPV-associated anogenital cancer. Source: blood, taken from a patient who underwent chemoradiotherapy. The CDR3 nucleotides are TGCGCCAGCAGAGAGACAGGGGAAAGACGGAATGAGCAGTTCTTC. Translated, it gives CASRETGERRNEQFF.